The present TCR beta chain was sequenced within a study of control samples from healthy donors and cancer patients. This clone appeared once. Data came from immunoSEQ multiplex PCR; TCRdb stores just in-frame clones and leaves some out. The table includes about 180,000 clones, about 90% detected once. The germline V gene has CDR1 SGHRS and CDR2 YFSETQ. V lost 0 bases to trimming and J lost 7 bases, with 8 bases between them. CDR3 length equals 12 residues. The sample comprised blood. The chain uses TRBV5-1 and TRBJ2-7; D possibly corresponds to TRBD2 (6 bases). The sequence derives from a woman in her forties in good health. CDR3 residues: CASSLGAGEQYF. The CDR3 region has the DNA TGCGCCAGCAGCTTGGGGGCGGGGGAGCAGTACTTC.